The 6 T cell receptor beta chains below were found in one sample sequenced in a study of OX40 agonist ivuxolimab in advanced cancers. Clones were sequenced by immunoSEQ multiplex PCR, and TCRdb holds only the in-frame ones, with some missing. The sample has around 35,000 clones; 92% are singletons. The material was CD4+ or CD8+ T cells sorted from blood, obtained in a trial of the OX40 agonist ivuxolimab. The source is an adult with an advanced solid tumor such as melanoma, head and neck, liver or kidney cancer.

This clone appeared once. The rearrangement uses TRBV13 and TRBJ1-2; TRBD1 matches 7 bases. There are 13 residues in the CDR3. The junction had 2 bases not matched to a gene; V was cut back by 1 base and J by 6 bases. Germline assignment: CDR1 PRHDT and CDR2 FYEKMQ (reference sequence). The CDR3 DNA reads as TGTGCCAGCAGCTTAGACAGGGGCGATGGCTACACCTTC. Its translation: CASSLDRGDGYTF.

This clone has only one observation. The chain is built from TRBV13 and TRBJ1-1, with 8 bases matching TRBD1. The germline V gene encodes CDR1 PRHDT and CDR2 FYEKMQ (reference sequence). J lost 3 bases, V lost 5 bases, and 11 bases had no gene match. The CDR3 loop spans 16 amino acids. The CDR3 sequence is CASSPSGQGYDTEAFF. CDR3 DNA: TGTGCCAGCAGCCCTAGCGGACAGGGTTATGACACTGAAGCTTTCTTT. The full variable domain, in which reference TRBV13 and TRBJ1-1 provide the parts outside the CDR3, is AAGVIQSPRHLIKEKRETATLKCYPIPRHDTVYWYQQGPGQDPQFLISFYEKMQSDKGSIPDRFSAQQFSDYHSELNMSSLELGDSALYFCASSPSGQGYDTEAFFGQGTRLTVV.

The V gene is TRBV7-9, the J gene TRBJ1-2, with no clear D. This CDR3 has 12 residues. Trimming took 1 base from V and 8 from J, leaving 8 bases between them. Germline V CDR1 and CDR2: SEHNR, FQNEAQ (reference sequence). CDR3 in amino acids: CASSLGDRGYTF. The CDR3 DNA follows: TGTGCCAGCAGCTTAGGAGATAGGGGCTACACCTTC.

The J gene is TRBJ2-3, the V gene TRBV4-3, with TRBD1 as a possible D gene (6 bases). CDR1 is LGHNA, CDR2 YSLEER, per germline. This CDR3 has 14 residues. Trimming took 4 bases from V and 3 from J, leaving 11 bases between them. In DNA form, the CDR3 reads TGCGCCAGCAGCCCAGTAGGGACAACAGATACGCAGTATTTT. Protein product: CASSPVGTTDTQYF.

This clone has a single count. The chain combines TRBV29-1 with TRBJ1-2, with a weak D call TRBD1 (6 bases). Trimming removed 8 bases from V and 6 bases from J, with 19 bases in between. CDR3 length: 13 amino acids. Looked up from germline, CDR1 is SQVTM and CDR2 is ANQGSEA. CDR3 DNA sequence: TGCAGCATTTTCGGGGGGCGCCTGGATGGCTACACCTTC. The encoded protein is CSIFGGRLDGYTF.

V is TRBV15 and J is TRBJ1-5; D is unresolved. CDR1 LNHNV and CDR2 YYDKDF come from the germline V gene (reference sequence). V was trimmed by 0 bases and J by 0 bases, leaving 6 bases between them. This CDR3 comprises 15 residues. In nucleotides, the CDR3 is TGTGCCACCAGCAGAGAAGGAGATAGCAATCAGCCCCAGCATTTT. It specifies CATSREGDSNQPQHF.